This T cell receptor beta chain is from a study of T cell responses to AZD1222 COVID-19 vaccine. CDR1 and CDR2 (germline): SGDLS, YYNGEE. The CDR3 totals 12 residues. Trimming took off 5 bases at V and 4 bases at J, with 9 bases between the two ends. Concerning this clone: The antigen is unknown.

Study-wide points: Spike-wide coverage was observed for vaccine-associated CD4 TCRs, with dominant responses at 160-218 and 743-854.

Sequenced by immunoSEQ multiplex PCR; TCRdb stores in-frame clones only, minus some. The sample gives about 130,000 clones, around 87% of which show up once; about 1.5% is in the top ten. The chain couples TRBV9 to TRBJ1-2; D is perhaps TRBD1 (6 bases). This sequence originates from an adult in good health. The starting material was peripheral blood, obtained on day 0 of AZD1222 vaccination. Written as DNA, the CDR3 is TGTGCCAGCAGGCAGGGGACCTATGGCTACACCTTC. Its translation is CASRQGTYGYTF.